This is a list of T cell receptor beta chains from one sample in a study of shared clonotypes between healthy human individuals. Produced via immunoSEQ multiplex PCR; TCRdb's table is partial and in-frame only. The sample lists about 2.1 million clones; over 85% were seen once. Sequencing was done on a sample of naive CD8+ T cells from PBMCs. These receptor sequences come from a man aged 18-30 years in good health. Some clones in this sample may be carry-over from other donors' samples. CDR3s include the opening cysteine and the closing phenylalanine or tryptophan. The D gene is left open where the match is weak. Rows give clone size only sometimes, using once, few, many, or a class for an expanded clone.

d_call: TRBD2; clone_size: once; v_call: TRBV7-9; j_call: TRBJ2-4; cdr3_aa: CASSLLTSGKNIQYF; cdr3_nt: TGTGCCAGCAGCCTCTTAACTAGCGGCAAAAACATTCAGTACTTC
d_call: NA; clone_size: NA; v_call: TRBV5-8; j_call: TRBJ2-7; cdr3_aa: CASSLEVGRAAEQYF; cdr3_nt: TGTGCCAGCAGCTTGGAGGTCGGAAGGGCCGCCGAGCAGTACTTC
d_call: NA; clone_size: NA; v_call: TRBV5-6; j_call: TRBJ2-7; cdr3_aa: CASSLATRGGRGEQYF; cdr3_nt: TGTGCCAGCAGCTTGGCCACAAGGGGCGGTAGGGGCGAGCAGTACTTC
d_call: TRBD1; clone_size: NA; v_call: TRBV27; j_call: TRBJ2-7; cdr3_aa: CASSPGTGPSYEQYF; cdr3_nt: TGTGCCAGCTCCCCGGGGACAGGGCCCTCCTACGAGCAGTACTTC
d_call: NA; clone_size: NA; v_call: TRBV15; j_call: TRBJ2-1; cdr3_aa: CATSSRVSDEQFF; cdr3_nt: TGTGCCACCAGCAGTCGGGTGAGCGATGAGCAGTTCTTC
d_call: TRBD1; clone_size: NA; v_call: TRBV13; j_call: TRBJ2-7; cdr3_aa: CASSLRKQGSSYEQYF; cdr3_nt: TGTGCCAGCAGCTTACGGAAACAGGGGTCCTCCTACGAGCAGTACTTC
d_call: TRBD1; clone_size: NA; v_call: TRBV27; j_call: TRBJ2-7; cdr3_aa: CASSLNAGQGNYEQYF; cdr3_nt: TGTGCCAGCAGTTTAAACGCGGGACAGGGAAACTACGAGCAGTACTTC
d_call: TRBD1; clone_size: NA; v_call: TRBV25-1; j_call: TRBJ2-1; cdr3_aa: CASGTRGTGYNEQFF; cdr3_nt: TGTGCCAGCGGAACCCGTGGGACAGGGTACAATGAGCAGTTCTTC
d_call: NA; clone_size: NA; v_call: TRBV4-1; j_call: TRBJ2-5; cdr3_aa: CASSPAYQETQYF; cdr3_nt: TGCGCCAGCAGCCCCGCGTACCAAGAGACCCAGTACTTC
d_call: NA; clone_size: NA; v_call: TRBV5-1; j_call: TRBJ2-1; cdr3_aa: CASSAYRDGGYNEQFF; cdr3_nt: TGCGCCAGCAGCGCCTACCGGGACGGAGGTTACAATGAGCAGTTCTTC
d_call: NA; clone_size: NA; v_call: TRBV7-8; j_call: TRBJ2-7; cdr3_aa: CASSLVGGGGYYEQYF; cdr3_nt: TGTGCCAGCAGCTTAGTCGGTGGGGGCGGCTACTACGAGCAGTACTTC
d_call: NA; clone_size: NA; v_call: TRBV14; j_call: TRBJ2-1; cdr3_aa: CASSPREGSYNEQFF; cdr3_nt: TGTGCCAGCAGCCCCCGTGAAGGGAGCTACAATGAGCAGTTCTTC
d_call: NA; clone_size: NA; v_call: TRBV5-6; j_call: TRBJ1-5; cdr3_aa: CASSLGMTGNQPQHF; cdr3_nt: TGTGCCAGCAGCTTGGGTATGACGGGCAATCAGCCCCAGCATTTT
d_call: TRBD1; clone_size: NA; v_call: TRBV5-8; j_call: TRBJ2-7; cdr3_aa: CASSLPGQGWKEQYF; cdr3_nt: TGTGCCAGCAGCTTACCGGGACAGGGGTGGAAAGAGCAGTACTTC
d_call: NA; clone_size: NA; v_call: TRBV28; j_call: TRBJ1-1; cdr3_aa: CASRPGQQNTEAFF; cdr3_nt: TGTGCCAGCAGACCGGGACAACAGAACACTGAAGCTTTCTTT
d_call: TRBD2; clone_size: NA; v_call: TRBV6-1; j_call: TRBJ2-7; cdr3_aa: CASSLAGASYEQYF; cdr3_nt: TGTGCCAGCAGTCTAGCGGGGGCCTCCTACGAGCAGTACTTC
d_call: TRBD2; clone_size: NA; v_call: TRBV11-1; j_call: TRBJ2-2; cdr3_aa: CASSFGRIAGVRTGELFF; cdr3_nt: TGTGCCAGCAGCTTTGGTCGTATAGCGGGAGTTCGAACCGGGGAGCTGTTTTTT
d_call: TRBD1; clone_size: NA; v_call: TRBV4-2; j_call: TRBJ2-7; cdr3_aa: CASSRGLVKEQYF; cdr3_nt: TGTGCCAGCTCTAGGGGGCTGGTAAAGGAGCAGTACTTC
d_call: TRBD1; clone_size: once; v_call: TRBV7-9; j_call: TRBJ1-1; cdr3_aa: CASSSRQDRDPFF; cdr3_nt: TGTGCCAGCAGCTCAAGACAGGACAGGGATCCTTTCTTT
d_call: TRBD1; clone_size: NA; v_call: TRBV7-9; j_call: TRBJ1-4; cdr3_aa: CASRPGTGSGELFF; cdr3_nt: TGTGCCAGCAGACCCGGGACAGGCTCTGGGGAACTGTTTTTT
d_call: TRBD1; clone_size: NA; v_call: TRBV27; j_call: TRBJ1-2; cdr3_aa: CASSWSGQDIYGYTF; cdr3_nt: TGTGCCAGCAGCTGGTCGGGACAGGATATCTATGGCTACACCTTC
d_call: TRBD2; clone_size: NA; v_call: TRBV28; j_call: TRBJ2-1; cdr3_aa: CASSLWEGEQFF; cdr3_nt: TGTGCCAGCAGCTTATGGGAGGGTGAGCAGTTCTTC
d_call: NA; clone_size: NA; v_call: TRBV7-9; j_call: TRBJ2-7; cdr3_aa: CASSPGLGVEQYF; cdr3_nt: TGTGCCAGCAGCCCCGGACTGGGGGTCGAGCAGTACTTC
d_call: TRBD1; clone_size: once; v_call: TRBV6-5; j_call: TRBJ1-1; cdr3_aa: CASSGTGSGTEAFF; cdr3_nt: TGTGCCAGCTCAGGGACAGGGTCTGGAACTGAAGCTTTCTTT
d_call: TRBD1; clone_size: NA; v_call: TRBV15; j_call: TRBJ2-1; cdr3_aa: CATSSTGTAYNEQFF; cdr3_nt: TGTGCCACCAGCAGCACCGGGACAGCTTACAATGAGCAGTTCTTC
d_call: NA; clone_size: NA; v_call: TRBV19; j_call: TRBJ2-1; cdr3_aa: CASNGGGAEQFF; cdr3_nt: TGTGCCAGTAACGGAGGTGGGGCAGAGCAGTTCTTC
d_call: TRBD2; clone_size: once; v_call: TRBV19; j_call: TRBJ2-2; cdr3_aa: CASSPGTEGLAGEPGELFF; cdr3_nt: TGTGCCAGTAGCCCCGGGACAGAGGGACTAGCGGGAGAGCCCGGGGAGCTGTTTTTT
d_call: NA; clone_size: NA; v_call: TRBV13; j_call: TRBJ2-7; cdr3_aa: CASNLKGPYEQYF; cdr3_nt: TGTGCCAGCAACTTAAAGGGTCCGTACGAGCAGTACTTC
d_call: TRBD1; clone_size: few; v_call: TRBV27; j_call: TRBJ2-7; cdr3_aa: CASSLDRTGWNEQYF; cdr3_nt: TGTGCCAGCAGTTTAGACCGGACAGGGTGGAACGAGCAGTACTTC
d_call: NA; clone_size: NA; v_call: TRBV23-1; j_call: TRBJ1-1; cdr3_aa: CASSQPDFPGGAFF; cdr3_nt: TGCGCCAGCAGTCAACCGGACTTCCCCGGGGGAGCTTTCTTT
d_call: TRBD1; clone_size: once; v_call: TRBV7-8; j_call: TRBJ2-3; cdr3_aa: CASGPRDRGLEDTQYF; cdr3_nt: TGTGCCAGCGGACCTCGGGACAGGGGGCTTGAAGATACGCAGTATTTT
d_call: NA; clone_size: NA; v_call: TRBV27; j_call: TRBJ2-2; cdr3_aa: CASSSRRATGELFF; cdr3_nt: TGTGCCAGCAGTTCCCGAAGGGCCACCGGGGAGCTGTTTTTT
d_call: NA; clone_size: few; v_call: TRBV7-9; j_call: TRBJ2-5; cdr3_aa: CASSFYGGVEETQYF; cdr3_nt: TGTGCCAGCAGCTTTTATGGGGGAGTAGAAGAGACCCAGTACTTC
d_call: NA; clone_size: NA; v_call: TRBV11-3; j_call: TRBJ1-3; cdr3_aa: CASRSAHGNTIYF; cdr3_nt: TGTGCCAGCAGGAGCGCCCATGGAAACACCATATATTTT
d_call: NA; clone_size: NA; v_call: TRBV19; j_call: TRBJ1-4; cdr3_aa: CASSIPRIPATNEKLFF; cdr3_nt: TGTGCCAGTAGTATACCTCGTATCCCGGCAACTAATGAAAAACTGTTTTTT
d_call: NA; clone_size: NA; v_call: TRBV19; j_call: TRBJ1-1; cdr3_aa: CASSIGPGLGTEAFF; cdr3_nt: TGTGCCAGTAGTATAGGTCCGGGACTGGGCACTGAAGCTTTCTTT
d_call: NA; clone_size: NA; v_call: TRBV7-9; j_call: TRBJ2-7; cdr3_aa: CASSSETNYEQYF; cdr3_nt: TGTGCCAGCAGCTCGGAGACGAACTACGAGCAGTACTTC
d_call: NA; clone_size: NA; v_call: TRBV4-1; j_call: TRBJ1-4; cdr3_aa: CASSQDSRAGEGEKLFF; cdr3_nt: TGCGCCAGCAGCCAAGATAGTAGGGCGGGGGAGGGTGAAAAACTGTTTTTT
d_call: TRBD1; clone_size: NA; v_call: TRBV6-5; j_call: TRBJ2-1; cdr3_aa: CASSYRGLLGNEQFF; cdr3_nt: TGTGCCAGCAGTTACAGGGGGCTGTTGGGCAATGAGCAGTTCTTC
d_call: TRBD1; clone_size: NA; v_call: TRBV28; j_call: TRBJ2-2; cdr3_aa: CASSSTGWTGELFF; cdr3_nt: TGTGCCAGCAGTTCGACAGGGTGGACCGGGGAGCTGTTTTTT
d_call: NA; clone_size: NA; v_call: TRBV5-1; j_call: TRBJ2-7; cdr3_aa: CASKSGSSYEQYF; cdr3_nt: TGCGCCAGCAAGAGTGGAAGCTCCTACGAGCAGTACTTC
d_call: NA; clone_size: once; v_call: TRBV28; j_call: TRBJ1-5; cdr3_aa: CASSFFSPQPQHF; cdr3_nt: TGTGCCAGCAGTTTCTTTTCCCCTCAGCCCCAGCATTTT
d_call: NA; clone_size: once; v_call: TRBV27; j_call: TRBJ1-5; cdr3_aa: CASSFYSPPSNQPQHF; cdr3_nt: TGTGCCAGCAGTTTTTACAGCCCTCCTAGCAATCAGCCCCAGCATTTT
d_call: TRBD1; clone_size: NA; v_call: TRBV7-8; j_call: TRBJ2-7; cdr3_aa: CASRGDRGYEQYF; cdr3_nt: TGTGCCAGCAGGGGGGACAGGGGCTACGAGCAGTACTTC
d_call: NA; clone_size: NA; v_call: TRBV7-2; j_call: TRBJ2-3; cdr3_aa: CASSGHTGFGDTQYF; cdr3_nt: TGTGCCAGCAGCGGCCACACAGGTTTCGGAGATACGCAGTATTTT
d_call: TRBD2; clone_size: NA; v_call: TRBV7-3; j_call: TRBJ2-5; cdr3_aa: CASSPGTNGETQYF; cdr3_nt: TGTGCCAGCAGCCCCGGGACTAACGGGGAGACCCAGTACTTC
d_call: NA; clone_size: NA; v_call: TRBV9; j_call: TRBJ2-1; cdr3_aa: CASSPAVNEQFF; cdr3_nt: TGTGCCAGCAGCCCAGCGGTGAATGAGCAGTTCTTC
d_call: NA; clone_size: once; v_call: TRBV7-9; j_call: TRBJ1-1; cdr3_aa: CASSLAFGGTEAFF; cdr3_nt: TGTGCCAGCAGCTTAGCGTTTGGGGGCACTGAAGCTTTCTTT
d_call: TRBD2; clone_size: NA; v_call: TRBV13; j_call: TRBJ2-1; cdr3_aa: CASSPRTSVSYNEQFF; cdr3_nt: TGTGCCAGCAGCCCCCGGACTAGCGTCTCCTACAATGAGCAGTTCTTC
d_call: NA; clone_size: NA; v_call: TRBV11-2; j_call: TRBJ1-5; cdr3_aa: CASSLGRDQPQHF; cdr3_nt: TGTGCCAGCAGCTTAGGCCGGGATCAGCCCCAGCATTTT
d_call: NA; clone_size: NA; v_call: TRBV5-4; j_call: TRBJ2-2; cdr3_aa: CASSLWSVSTGELFF; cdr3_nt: TGTGCCAGCAGCTTGTGGTCCGTCAGCACCGGGGAGCTGTTTTTT
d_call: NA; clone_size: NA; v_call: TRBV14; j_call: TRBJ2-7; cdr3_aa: CASSPAGPISYEQYF; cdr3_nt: TGTGCCAGCAGCCCGGCGGGACCGATCTCCTACGAGCAGTACTTC
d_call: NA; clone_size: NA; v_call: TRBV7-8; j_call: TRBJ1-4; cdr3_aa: CASTRLRNEKLFF; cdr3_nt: TGTGCCAGCACCCGTTTAAGGAATGAAAAACTGTTTTTT
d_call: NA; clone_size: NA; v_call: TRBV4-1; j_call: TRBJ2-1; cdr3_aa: CASSQIKEFSYNEQFF; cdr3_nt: TGCGCCAGCAGCCAAATCAAAGAGTTCTCCTACAATGAGCAGTTCTTC
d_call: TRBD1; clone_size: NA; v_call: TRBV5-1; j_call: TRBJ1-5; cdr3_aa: CASSPRPGGNQPQHF; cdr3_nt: TGCGCCAGCAGCCCCCGGCCAGGGGGTAATCAGCCCCAGCATTTT
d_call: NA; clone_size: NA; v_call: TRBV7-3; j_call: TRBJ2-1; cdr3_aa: CASSLTTGQFHNEQFF; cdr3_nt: TGTGCCAGCAGCTTAACGACCGGACAGTTCCACAATGAGCAGTTCTTC
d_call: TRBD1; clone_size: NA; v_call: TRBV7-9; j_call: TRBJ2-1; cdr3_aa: CASSIGGQGFVEQFF; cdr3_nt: TGTGCCAGCAGCATAGGGGGACAGGGGTTCGTTGAGCAGTTCTTC
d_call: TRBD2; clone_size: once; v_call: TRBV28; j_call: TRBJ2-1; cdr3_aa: CASSPIAGPPYNEQFF; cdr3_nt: TGTGCCAGCAGTCCCATAGCGGGACCGCCGTACAATGAGCAGTTCTTC
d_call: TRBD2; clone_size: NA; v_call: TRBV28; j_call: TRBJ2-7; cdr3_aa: CASSRGTSGVLRYEQYF; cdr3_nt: TGTGCCAGCAGTCGGGGGACTAGCGGCGTTTTGCGCTACGAGCAGTACTTC
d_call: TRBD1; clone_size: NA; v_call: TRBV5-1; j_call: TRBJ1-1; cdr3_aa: CASSLTGGTEAFF; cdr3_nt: TGCGCCAGCAGCTTGACAGGGGGGACTGAAGCTTTCTTT